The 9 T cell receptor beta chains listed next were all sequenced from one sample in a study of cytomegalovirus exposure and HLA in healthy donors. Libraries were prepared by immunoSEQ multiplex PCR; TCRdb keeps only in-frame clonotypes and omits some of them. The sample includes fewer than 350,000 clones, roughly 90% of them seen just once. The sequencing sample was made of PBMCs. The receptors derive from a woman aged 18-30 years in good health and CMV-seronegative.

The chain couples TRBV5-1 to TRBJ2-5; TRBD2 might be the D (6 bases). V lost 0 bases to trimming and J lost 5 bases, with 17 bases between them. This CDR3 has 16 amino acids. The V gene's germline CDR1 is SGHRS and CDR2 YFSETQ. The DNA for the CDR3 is TGCGCCAGCAGCTTGGTGGGTCGCCAACGGGGGGAGACCCAGTACTTC. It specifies CASSLVGRQRGETQYF.

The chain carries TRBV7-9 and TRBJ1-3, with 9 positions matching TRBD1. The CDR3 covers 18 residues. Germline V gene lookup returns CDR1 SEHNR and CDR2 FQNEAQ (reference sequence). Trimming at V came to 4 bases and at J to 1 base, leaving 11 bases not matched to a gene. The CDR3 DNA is TGTGCCAGCAGCTCACGTACGGGACAGGGTTTATCTGGAAACACCATATATTTT. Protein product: CASSSRTGQGLSGNTIYF.

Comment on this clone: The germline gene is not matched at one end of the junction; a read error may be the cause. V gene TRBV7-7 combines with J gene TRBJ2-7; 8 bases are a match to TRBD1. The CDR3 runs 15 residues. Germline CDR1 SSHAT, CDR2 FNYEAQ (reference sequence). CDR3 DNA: TGTGCTAGCAGCTTACGACAGGGGAGATCCTACGAGCAGTACTTC. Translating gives CASSLRQGRSYEQYF.

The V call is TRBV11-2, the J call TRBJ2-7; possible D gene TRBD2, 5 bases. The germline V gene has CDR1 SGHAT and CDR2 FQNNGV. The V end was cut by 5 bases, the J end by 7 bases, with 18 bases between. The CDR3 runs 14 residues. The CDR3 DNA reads TGTGCCAGCAGCCGAGTAGTTCCGGGGTGGGAGCAGTACTTC. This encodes CASSRVVPGWEQYF.

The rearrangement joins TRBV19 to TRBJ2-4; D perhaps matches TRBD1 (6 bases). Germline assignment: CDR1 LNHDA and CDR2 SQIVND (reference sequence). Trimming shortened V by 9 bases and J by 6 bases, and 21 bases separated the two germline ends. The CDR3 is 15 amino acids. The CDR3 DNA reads TGTGCCAGCCGCCGTGAGGACAGCGTGGCAAACATTCAGTACTTC. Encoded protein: CASRREDSVANIQYF.

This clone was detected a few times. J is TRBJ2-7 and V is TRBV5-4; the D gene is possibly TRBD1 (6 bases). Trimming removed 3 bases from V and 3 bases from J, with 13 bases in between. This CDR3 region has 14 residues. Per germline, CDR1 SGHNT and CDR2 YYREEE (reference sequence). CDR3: CASSSGGGHYEQYF. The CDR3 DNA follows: TGTGCCAGCAGCTCCGGTGGGGGCCACTACGAGCAGTACTTC.

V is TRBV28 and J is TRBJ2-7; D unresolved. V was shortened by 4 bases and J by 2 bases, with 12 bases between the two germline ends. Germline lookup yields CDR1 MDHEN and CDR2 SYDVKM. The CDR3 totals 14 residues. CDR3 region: CASSSPVRAYEQYF. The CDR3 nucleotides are TGTGCCAGCAGTTCACCGGTTAGAGCCTACGAGCAGTACTTC.

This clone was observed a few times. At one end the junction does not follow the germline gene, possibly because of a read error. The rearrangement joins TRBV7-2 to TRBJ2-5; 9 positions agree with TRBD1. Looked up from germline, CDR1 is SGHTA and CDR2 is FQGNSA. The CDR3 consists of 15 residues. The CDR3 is CASSLDSGSRDREHF. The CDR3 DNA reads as TGTGCCAGCAGCTTAGATTCGGGTTCCCGGGACAGGGAGCACTTC.

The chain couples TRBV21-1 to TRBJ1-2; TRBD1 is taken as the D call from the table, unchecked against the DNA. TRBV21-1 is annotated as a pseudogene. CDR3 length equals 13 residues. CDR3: CASSKAWPLGYTF. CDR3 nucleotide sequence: TGTGCCAGCAGCAAAGCGTGGCCGCTGGGCTACACCTTC.